This TCR beta chain was profiled in a study of control samples from healthy donors and cancer patients. The assay was immunoSEQ multiplex PCR, and TCRdb's table has in-frame clones only and misses some. Among 50,000 or so clones, roughly 94% were seen once, and the ten largest hold 2.4%. Trimming cost V 4 bases and J 3 bases; bases outside gene matches: 3. Germline V gene data show CDR1 as MNHEY and CDR2 as SVGEGT. The CDR3 contains 15 residues. This sequence originates from a man aged 25-45 years in good health. V is TRBV6-2 or TRBV6-3 and J is TRBJ2-2, with 9 bases fitting TRBD2. The sequenced material came from blood. The CDR3 DNA reads as TGTGCCAGCAGTTTTAGCGGGAGAGACACCGGGGAGCTGTTTTTT. Translation gives CASSFSGRDTGELFF.